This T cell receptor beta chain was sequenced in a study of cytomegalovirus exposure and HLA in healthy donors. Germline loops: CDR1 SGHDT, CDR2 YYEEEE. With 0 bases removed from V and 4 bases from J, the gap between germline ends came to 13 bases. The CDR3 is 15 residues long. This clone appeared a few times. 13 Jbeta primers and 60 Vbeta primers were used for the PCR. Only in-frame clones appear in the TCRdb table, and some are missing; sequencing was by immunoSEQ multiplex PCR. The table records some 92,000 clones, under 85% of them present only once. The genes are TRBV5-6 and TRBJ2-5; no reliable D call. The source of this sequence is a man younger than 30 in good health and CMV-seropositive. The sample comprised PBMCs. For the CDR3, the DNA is TGTGCCAGCAGCTTGGAAAACGTACAAAGAGAGACCCAGTACTTC. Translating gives CASSLENVQRETQYF.